The 24 T cell receptor beta chains below all came from one sample that was sequenced in a study of response to subunit inactivated influenza vaccine. Each CDR3 protein is one row after TCRdb ran MiXCR on the RT-PCR reads. The data hold a few hundred thousand distinct CDR3 sequences, with approximately 15% observed a single time. The starting material was PBMCs from blood, obtained about 11 days after vaccination. These receptor sequences come from a man aged 45-60 years who received an inactivated influenza vaccine.

V is TRBV3-1 and J is TRBJ2-7; 7 bases are shared with TRBD1. There are 15 residues in the CDR3. Trimming at V came to 3 bases and at J to 0 bases, leaving 5 bases not matched to a gene. CDR1 and CDR2 from the germline V gene are LGHDT and YNNKEL (reference sequence). CDR3 DNA: TGTGCCAGCAGCCATTCGACAGGGAACTCCTACGAGCAGTACTTC. Protein sequence: CASSHSTGNSYEQYF.

In its sample, this clonotype was seen a few times. The V and J genes are TRBV20-1 and TRBJ2-3, with D tentatively TRBD1 or TRBD2 (6 bases each). V lost 4 bases and J lost 2, with 13 bases in between. This CDR3 is 14 amino acids long. Germline CDR1 and CDR2: DFQATT and SNEGSKA (reference sequence). The DNA for the CDR3 is TGCAGTGCTACAAGAGGGGGGATCACAGATACGCAGTATTTT. Translation: CSATRGGITDTQYF.

This clonotype has more than one count but fewer than ten. CDR3 bases: TGTGCCAGCAGCCCCGGGACAGGAATGACGAATCAGCCCCAGCATTTT. Amino acid sequence: CASSPGTGMTNQPQHF. The rearrangement joins TRBV7-2 to TRBJ1-5; 8 bases are a match to TRBD1. Germline V gives CDR1 SGHTA, CDR2 FQGNSA. The CDR3 extends over 16 amino acids. The J segment lost 4 bases and the V segment lost 5 bases, leaving 10 bases of the junction unmatched.

J is TRBJ1-2 and V is TRBV5-1; D unresolved. Germline V gene lookup returns CDR1 SGHRS and CDR2 YFSETQ. Trimming removed 1 base at V and 2 bases at J, with 9 bases between. This CDR3 contains 14 residues. CDR3: CASSLSDLNYGYTF. As DNA, the CDR3 is TGCGCCAGCAGCTTGTCAGACTTAAACTATGGCTACACCTTC.

This clonotype appeared a few times. V is TRBV6-2 or TRBV6-3 and J is TRBJ2-7; 10 bases match TRBD2. The CDR3 contains 14 residues. The germline gives CDR1 MNHEY, CDR2 SVGEGT. Trimming removed 8 bases from V and 1 base from J; junction bases left unmatched: 5. The CDR3 sequence: CASVRTSGSYEQYF. In DNA, the CDR3 is TGTGCCAGCGTCAGGACTAGCGGTTCCTACGAGCAGTACTTC.

Only a few counts were recorded for this clonotype. The rearrangement joins TRBV11-2 to TRBJ1-1, with D perhaps TRBD1 (6 bases). Germline-derived CDR1 and CDR2 are SGHAT and FQNNGV. The CDR3 is 13 amino acids. V lost 6 bases and J lost 0, with 8 bases in between. The CDR3 region is CASRRQVNTEAFF. CDR3 coding DNA: TGTGCCAGCAGACGACAGGTGAACACTGAAGCTTTCTTT.

This clonotype was found a few times. The J gene is TRBJ2-5, the V gene TRBV7-8; D tentatively fits TRBD1 or TRBD2 (5 bases each). Germline V CDR1 and CDR2: SGHVS, FQNEAQ. The V end was cut by 5 bases, the J end by 0 bases, with 16 bases between. The length of the CDR3 is 16 residues. The CDR3 coding sequence is TGTGCCAGCAGCCTACTGACGGGACCCAACCAAGAGACCCAGTACTTC. Amino acid sequence: CASSLLTGPNQETQYF.

The rearrangement uses TRBV11-3 and TRBJ2-3; 9 bases match TRBD2. This CDR3 is 17 amino acids long. V gave up 1 base and J gave up 2 bases; unmatched junction bases: 7. CDR1 SGHNT and CDR2 YENEEA come from the germline V gene. CDR3 in amino acids: CASSLGAASGNTDTQYF. Written as DNA, the CDR3 is TGTGCCAGCAGCTTAGGGGCGGCTAGCGGGAACACAGATACGCAGTATTTT.

The chain links TRBV5-1 to TRBJ2-5; perhaps TRBD2 as D (6 bases). Between the trimmed V and J ends, which lost 4 bases and 2 bases, there was a span of 15 bases. From germline, CDR1 is SGHRS and CDR2 YFSETQ. The CDR3 has 15 amino acids. In DNA, the CDR3 is TGCGCCAGCAGCCCTACGGGGAGGACACAAGAGACCCAGTACTTC. Amino acid sequence: CASSPTGRTQETQYF.

This clonotype was counted only a few times. The J gene is TRBJ2-7, the V gene TRBV4-3, with D perhaps matching TRBD2 (6 bases). The CDR3 has 13 amino acids. Trimming removed 0 bases at V and 7 bases at J, with 10 bases between. The germline CDR1 and CDR2 sequences are LGHNA and YSLEER. This CDR3 reads CASSQDAGWEQYF. The CDR3 DNA sequence: TGCGCCAGCAGCCAAGATGCGGGGTGGGAGCAGTACTTC.

J is TRBJ2-5 and V is TRBV3-1, with 14 bases matching TRBD2. The ends lost 4 bases at V and 2 bases at J; junction bases unmatched: 3. The CDR3 covers 16 residues. Germline V gene sequence: CDR1 LGHDT, CDR2 YNNKEL (reference sequence). In DNA form, the CDR3 reads TGTGCCAGCAGCCGCGGGACTAGCGGGGGACAAGAGACCCAGTACTTC. Residues: CASSRGTSGGQETQYF.

J is TRBJ2-1 and V is TRBV24-1; D may be TRBD2 (7 bases). The CDR3 extends over 15 amino acids. Germline-derived CDR1 and CDR2 are KGHDR and SFDVKD. Trimming left V 5 bases short and J 5 bases short, with 15 bases between. The CDR3 DNA sequence: TGTGCCACCAGTGTACGGGGGGCCGGTAACAATGAGCAGTTCTTC. Translated: CATSVRGAGNNEQFF.

The chain carries TRBV7-9 and TRBJ2-1; TRBD1 is a possible D gene (5 bases). Germline assignment: CDR1 SEHNR and CDR2 FQNEAQ (reference sequence). Trimming took 5 bases from V and 3 from J, leaving 20 bases between them. The CDR3 loop spans 17 amino acids. CDR3 DNA: TGTGCCAGCAGCCTTGGACGGCCAGGGCGAAGCTACAATGAGCAGTTCTTC. As protein: CASSLGRPGRSYNEQFF.

This clonotype has at least ten counts. The chain is built from TRBV5-1 and TRBJ2-2; possible D gene TRBD1, 5 bases. The CDR3 extends over 15 amino acids. V lost 2 bases to trimming and J lost 3 bases, with 11 bases between them. The germline V gene has CDR1 SGHRS and CDR2 YFSETQ. The chain's CDR3 is CASSLGVVDTGELFF. The CDR3 region has the DNA TGCGCCAGCAGCTTAGGGGTAGTGGACACCGGGGAGCTGTTTTTT.

The table lists this clonotype with many counts. This chain's CDR3 is CSARTGGRGYTF. CDR3 bases: TGCAGTGCTCGCACAGGGGGCCGGGGCTACACCTTC. The chain joins TRBV20-1 to TRBJ1-2, with 9 bases aligning to TRBD1. The CDR3 totals 12 residues. The trim removed 5 bases at V and 8 bases at J, leaving 6 bases unmatched. Germline V gene sequence: CDR1 DFQATT, CDR2 SNEGSKA (reference sequence).

The chain recombines TRBV28 with TRBJ1-2, with TRBD1 identical over 8 bases. The ends lost 5 bases at V and 3 bases at J; junction bases unmatched: 5. This CDR3 region has 14 residues. Germline V CDR1 and CDR2: MDHEN, SYDVKM. The CDR3 nucleotides are TGTGCCAGCAGTACCCCGACAGGGGACTATGGCTACACCTTC. Encoded protein: CASSTPTGDYGYTF.

This clonotype was counted a few times. The V call is TRBV7-2, the J call TRBJ2-1; 8 nucleotides align to TRBD1. J gave up 2 bases and V 5 bases, and 5 bases lay outside the gene matches. Germline V CDR1 and CDR2: SGHTA, FQGNSA. The CDR3 length is 15 residues. The CDR3: CASSPWTGTYNEQFF. CDR3 sequence (DNA): TGTGCCAGCAGCCCCTGGACAGGGACCTACAATGAGCAGTTCTTC.

The chain uses TRBV30 and TRBJ2-1, with TRBD2 matching over 13 bases. This CDR3 has 16 amino acids. Germline V gene data show CDR1 as GTSNPN and CDR2 as SVGIG (reference sequence). Trimming at V came to 4 bases and at J to 3 bases, leaving 6 bases not matched to a gene. The CDR3 coding sequence is TGTGCCTGGATTTCGACTAGCGGGAGGAACTACAATGAGCAGTTCTTC. It specifies CAWISTSGRNYNEQFF.

The genes are TRBV5-1 and TRBJ2-2, with TRBD2 identical over 12 bases. Germline trimming cut 0 bases from V and 5 bases from J; bases unmatched to any gene: 8. This CDR3 comprises 18 residues. Germline V gene data show CDR1 as SGHRS and CDR2 as YFSETQ. This CDR3 is CASSLVASGRAWTGELFF. For the CDR3, the DNA is TGCGCCAGCAGCTTGGTAGCTAGCGGGAGGGCTTGGACCGGGGAGCTGTTTTTT.

This clonotype was seen many times. V usage is TRBV6-1 and J usage is TRBJ2-5; 9 bases are a match to TRBD2. Germline CDR1 and CDR2: MNHNS and SASEGT. This CDR3 region has 16 residues. Unmatched junction bases numbered 9, after V lost 6 bases and J lost 1 base. The CDR3 DNA follows: TGTGCCAGCAGCCCCTCCAGCGGGGGGTTCCAAGAGACCCAGTACTTC. Translation gives CASSPSSGGFQETQYF.

This clonotype has at least ten counts. The chain recombines TRBV10-3 with TRBJ1-6; a weak D match, TRBD1 (5 bases). The ends were cut back, 11 bases at V and 10 bases at J, with 18 bases in the middle. Germline V gene data show CDR1 as ENHRY and CDR2 as SYGVKD. The CDR3 runs 13 residues. CDR3 sequence (DNA): TGTGCCGCCTCCCGGGACTCGGGGTCACCCCTCCACTTT. Residues: CAASRDSGSPLHF.

The rearrangement joins TRBV4-2 to TRBJ2-3; no definite D call. This CDR3 is 15 amino acids long. V was trimmed by 4 bases and J by 0 bases, leaving 11 bases between them. Germline V gene sequence: CDR1 LGHNA, CDR2 YNFKEQ. In nucleotides, the CDR3 is TGTGCCAGCAGCCCCCATGCGGCCAGCACAGATACGCAGTATTTT. Encoded protein: CASSPHAASTDTQYF.

The genes are TRBV29-1 and TRBJ2-7; 9 bases are a match to TRBD1. CDR1 and CDR2 from the germline V gene are SQVTM and ANQGSEA. The CDR3 has 12 amino acids. The V segment lost 5 bases and the J segment 6 bases; nucleotides outside the gene matches: 5. The CDR3 spells CSVQDRGAEQYF. DNA for the CDR3: TGCAGCGTTCAGGACAGGGGCGCCGAGCAGTACTTC.

This clonotype has only a few counts. The rearrangement joins TRBV7-2 to TRBJ1-3, with D possibly being TRBD1 (6 bases). Germline V lookup: CDR1 SGHTA, CDR2 FQGNSA. Trimming took 6 bases from V and 11 from J, leaving 17 bases between them. This CDR3 is 13 amino acids long. CDR3 sequence reads: CASSIGHRASIYF. The CDR3 DNA sequence: TGTGCCAGCAGTATAGGACACAGGGCATCCATATATTTT.